This T cell receptor (beta chain) was profiled in a study of shared clonotypes between healthy human individuals. Across the whole study: Donors consisted of two women and a few men between 18 and 49.

The authors distributed each subset's genomic DNA evenly over several immunoSEQ plates. The repertoire was sequenced with immunoSEQ multiplex PCR; TCRdb's copy has only in-frame clones and lacks some. The sample holds approximately 1,000,000 clones, 77% seen once. Germline values: CDR1 ENHRY, CDR2 SYGVKD. This CDR3 has 14 residues. The V end lost 0 bases, the J end lost 4 bases, and 9 bases lay between the germline ends. For this clone: Its antigen is currently unknown. Other DNA sequences in the sample encode the same CDR3.

Splitting the CD4+ cells yielded a CD45RA+ naive subset and a CD45RA-negative memory subset. Study outcomes and limitations: The authors sampled blood alone, and tissue repertoires likely differ.

This TCR was recovered from a man between 18 and 29 years old in good health. Some clones in this sample may be carry-over from other donors' samples. The chain employs TRBV10-3 and TRBJ2-5; perhaps D is TRBD1 or TRBD2 (5 bases each). The sample was memory CD4+ T cells from PBMCs. Subset: CD45RA-negative fraction. CDR3 sequence reads: CAISESGRRETQYF. The CDR3 region has the DNA TGTGCCATCAGTGAGTCGGGACGCAGAGAGACCCAGTACTTC.